This TCR beta chain was sequenced for a study of blood T cell repertoires in COVID-19. Study summary: PBMCs, B-cell-depleted T cells, or T cells provided the cDNA or gDNA that made up the material.

Per the original methods: Estimation of nucleated cell counts relied on the amplification of reference gene primers. TCRdb's table, derived via immunoSEQ multiplex PCR, lists solely in-frame clones and lacks some. For V, J and clone size, that table is used; D and trimming come from the DNA. The table lists approximately 180,000 clones, over 75% of them singletons. Sequenced sample: peripheral blood. This TCR derives from a man aged 55-75 years with acute or convalescent COVID-19.

The CDR3 protein is CASSPRGGGGNTGELFF. CDR3 bases: TGTGCCAGCAGCCCCCGGGGTGGCGGCGGGAACACCGGGGAGCTGTTTTTT. The chain combines TRBV11-2 with TRBJ2-2; maybe TRBD2 (5 bases). Germline values: CDR1 SGHAT, CDR2 FQNNGV. The ends were cut back, 5 bases at V and 1 base at J, with 17 bases in the middle. CDR3 size: 17 residues. Full variable domain (missing parts from reference TRBV11-2 and TRBJ2-2): EAGVAQSPRYKIIEKRQSVAFWCNPISGHATLYWYQQILGQGPKLLIQFQNNGVVDDSQLPKDRFSAERLKGVDSTLKIQPAKLEDSAVYLCASSPRGGGGNTGELFFGEGSRLTVL.